This section outlines one TCR beta chain sequence together with its context. The antigen it binds to is not known. It has no much larger one-base neighbor in the sample; base qualities were not kept. TCRbeta CDR3 regions were amplified from genomic DNA using the immunoSEQ Assay, a bias-controlled multiplex PCR. Under the source paper's analysis protocol: The number of nucleated cells in each sample was estimated by amplification of reference gene primers within the assay. To quantify the absolute abundance of each unique TCRbeta CDR3 rearrangement, sequence reads were collapsed and filtered. For each sample, productive Simpson clonality was calculated by taking the square root of Simpson's diversity index across productive rearrangements. Held by TCRdb, this immuneACCESS table contains in-frame sequences only and omits some clones. Under half of the omission traces to an unresolved V gene where checked; the cause of the rest is unknown. Clonal size and the V and J genes are those of that table, whereas D and trimming came from the DNA. The table for this sample lists 140,000 to 150,000 clones; around 81% of them were counted only once. The top ten constitute 4.5% to 6% of the sample.

CDR3 length: 16 amino acids, cysteine to phenylalanine. Here the CDR3 DNA is all that survives: 48 bases in frame from base 1. Compared with germline, V lacks 2 bases and J lacks 5 bases; bases without a gene match: 8. CDR1 MNHEY and CDR2 SVGAGI are derived from the germline V gene. These data come from a study of blood T cell repertoires in COVID-19 (dated by TCRdb to about 2020). With respect to the entire study: The collaborator samples originated in the United States, Italy and Spain and spanned the acute and convalescent phases of COVID-19. Nearly every sample came with metadata listing a de-identified subject ID, COVID-19 status, age in years and sex. The prospective study material was composed of cDNA or gDNA derived from T cells, B-cell-depleted T cells, or PBMCs. Where available, HLA class I and class II types were obtained from metadata supplied by the sample provider rather than from assay-based typing. The repertoires were made available in a free public database intended to serve as a resource for research on the immune response to SARS-CoV-2. The samples were drawn from the first 160 participants of the ongoing ImmuneRACE study and from 1,254 subjects provided by 6 global collaborators. Deeply sampled blood TCRbeta repertoires from subjects exposed to, actively infected with, or recovered from COVID-19 were included in the dataset. Summary of the overall study and its limitations: The quantity of clinical and demographic metadata differed by source and by participant and was supplied without curation.

The collaborating institutions used their own protocols to collect whole blood in K2EDTA tubes. For TCRbeta analysis, collaborators shipped samples as frozen whole blood, isolated PBMCs, or DNA extracted from either of those sample types. The chain is made from TRBV6-5 and TRBJ1-1; the junction holds 10 bases that match TRBD1. This TCR was recovered from a woman in her forties or fifties with acute or convalescent COVID-19. Sample: peripheral blood. The nucleotides are TGTGCCAGCAGTTACCCTCCGGGACAGGGGTGGACTGAAGCTTTCTTT. Translated, it reads CASSYPPGQGWTEAFF.